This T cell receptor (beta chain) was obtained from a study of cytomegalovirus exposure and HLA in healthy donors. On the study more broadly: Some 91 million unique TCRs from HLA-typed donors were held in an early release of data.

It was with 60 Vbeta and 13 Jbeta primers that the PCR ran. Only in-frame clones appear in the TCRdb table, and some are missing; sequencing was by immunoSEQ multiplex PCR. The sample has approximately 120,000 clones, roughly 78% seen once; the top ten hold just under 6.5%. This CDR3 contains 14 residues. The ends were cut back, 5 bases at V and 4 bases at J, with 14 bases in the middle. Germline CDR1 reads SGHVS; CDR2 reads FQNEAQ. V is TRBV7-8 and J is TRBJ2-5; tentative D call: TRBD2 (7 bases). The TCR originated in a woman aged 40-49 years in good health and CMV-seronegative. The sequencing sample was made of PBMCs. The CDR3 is CASSRGRALETQYF. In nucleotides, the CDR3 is TGTGCCAGCAGCAGGGGGAGGGCCCTAGAGACCCAGTACTTC.